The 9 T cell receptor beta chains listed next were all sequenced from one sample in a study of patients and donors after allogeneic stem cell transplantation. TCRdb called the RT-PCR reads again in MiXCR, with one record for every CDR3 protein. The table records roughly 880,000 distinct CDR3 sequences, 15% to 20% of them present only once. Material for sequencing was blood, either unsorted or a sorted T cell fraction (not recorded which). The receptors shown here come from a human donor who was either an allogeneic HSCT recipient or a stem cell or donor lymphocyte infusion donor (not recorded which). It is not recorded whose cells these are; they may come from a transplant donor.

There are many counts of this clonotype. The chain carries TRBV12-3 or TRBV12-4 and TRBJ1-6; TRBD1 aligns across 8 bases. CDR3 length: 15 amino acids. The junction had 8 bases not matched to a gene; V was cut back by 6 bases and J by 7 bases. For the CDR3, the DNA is TGTGCCAGCAGCCGACAGGGGAAACTGAATTCACCCCTCCACTTT. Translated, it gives CASSRQGKLNSPLHF.

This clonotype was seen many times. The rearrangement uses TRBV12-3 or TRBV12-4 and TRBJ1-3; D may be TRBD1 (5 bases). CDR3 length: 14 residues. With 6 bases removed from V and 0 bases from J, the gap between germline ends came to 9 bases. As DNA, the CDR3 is TGTGCCAGCAGCTTCAGGGTCTCTGGAAACACCATATATTTT. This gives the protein CASSFRVSGNTIYF.

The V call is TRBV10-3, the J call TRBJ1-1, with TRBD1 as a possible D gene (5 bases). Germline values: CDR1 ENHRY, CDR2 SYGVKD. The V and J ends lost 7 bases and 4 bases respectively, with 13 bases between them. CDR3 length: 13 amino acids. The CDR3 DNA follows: TGTGCCATCACACGGCAGGGCGGCACTGAAGCTTTCTTT. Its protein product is CAITRQGGTEAFF.

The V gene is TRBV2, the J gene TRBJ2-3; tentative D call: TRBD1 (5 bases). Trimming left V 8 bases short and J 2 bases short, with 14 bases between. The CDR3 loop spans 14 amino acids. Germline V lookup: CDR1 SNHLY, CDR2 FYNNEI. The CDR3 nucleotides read TGTGCCAGCGGAGCATTCAGGGACACAGATACGCAGTATTTT. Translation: CASGAFRDTDTQYF.

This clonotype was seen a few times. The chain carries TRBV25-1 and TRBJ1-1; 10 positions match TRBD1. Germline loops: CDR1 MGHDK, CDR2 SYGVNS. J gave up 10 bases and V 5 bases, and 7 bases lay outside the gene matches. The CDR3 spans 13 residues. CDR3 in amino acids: CASSSQDRGGAFF. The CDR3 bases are TGTGCCAGCAGTTCTCAGGACAGGGGGGGAGCTTTCTTT. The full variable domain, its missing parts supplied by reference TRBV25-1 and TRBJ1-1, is EADIYQTPRYLVIGTGKKITLECSQTMGHDKMYWYQQDPGMELHLIHYSYGVNSTEKGDLSSESTVSRIRTEHFPLTLESARPSHTSQYLCASSSQDRGGAFFGQGTRLTVV.

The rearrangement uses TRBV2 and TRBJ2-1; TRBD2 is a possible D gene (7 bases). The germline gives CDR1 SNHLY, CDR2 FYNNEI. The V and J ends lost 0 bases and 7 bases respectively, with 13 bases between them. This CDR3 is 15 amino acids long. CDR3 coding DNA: TGTGCCAGCAGTGAAGCGCTTAGGGGGGGAAATGAGCAGTTCTTC. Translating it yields CASSEALRGGNEQFF.

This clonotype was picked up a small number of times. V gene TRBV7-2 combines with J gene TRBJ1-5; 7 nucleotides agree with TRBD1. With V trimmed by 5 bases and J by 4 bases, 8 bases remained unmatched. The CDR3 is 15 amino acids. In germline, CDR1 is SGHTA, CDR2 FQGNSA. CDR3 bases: TGTGCCAGCAGCGCCCCGGGACAGAGAAATCAGCCCCAGCATTTT. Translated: CASSAPGQRNQPQHF.

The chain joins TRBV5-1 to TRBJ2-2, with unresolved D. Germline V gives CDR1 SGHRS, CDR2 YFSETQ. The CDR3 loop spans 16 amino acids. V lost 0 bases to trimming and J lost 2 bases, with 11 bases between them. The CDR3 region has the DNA TGCGCCAGCAGCTTGGGAACGGTTATAAACACCGGGGAGCTGTTTTTT. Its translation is CASSLGTVINTGELFF.

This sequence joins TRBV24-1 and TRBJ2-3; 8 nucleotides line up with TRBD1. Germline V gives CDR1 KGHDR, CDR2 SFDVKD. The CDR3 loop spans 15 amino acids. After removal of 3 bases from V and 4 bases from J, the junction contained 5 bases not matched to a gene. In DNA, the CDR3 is TGTGCCACCAGTGATAAAGGACAGGGCGCAGATACGCAGTATTTT. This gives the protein CATSDKGQGADTQYF.